Described below is a single T cell receptor (beta chain) sequence and its context. The CDR3 length is 18 residues. CDR1 DFQATT and CDR2 SNEGSKA come from the germline V gene (reference sequence). V shed 3 bases, J shed 0 bases, and the junction held 15 bases outside the gene matches. This sample was taken from a study of control samples from healthy donors and cancer patients. This table comes from immunoSEQ multiplex PCR, and its TCRdb copy is limited to in-frame clones, with some not included. The table lists approximately 89,000 clones, about 89% of them singletons. Sequenced input: blood. V gene TRBV20-1 combines with J gene TRBJ1-1; 8 positions agree with TRBD1. The TCR was taken from a young man in good health. The CDR3 sequence: CSASPGQGKGAMNTEAFF. Written as DNA, the CDR3 is TGCAGTGCTAGTCCCGGACAGGGTAAGGGGGCTATGAACACTGAAGCTTTCTTT.